One and the same sample provided the 10 T cell receptor delta chains below, sequenced in a study of Vδ1+ human thymocytes. Sequences come from RNA converted to cDNA by reverse transcription. Pooled V-gene forward primers with one constant-region reverse primer generated the CDR3 amplicons by multiplex PCR. TCRdb reran clone calling via CATT on the multiplex PCR reads. The table shows fewer than 30,000 delta-chain clones, with 6.5% to 8% occurring only once. General study points: Thymic TRG and TRD repertoires appeared highly polyclonal, with Gaussian CDR3 length distributions.

These receptors have no identified antigens. Sequenced input: Vdelta1+ gamma-delta thymocytes from the thymus. The subset denotes: FACS-sorted CD3+ TCRalphabeta- TCRVdelta1+ TCRVdelta2- thymocytes. The receptors derive from a girl younger than two who had congenital heart surgery.

The chain recombines TRDV1 with TRDJ1; TRDD2 or TRDD3 may be the D gene (7 bases each). V lost 1 base, J lost 0 bases, and 36 bases lay in between. Per the germline V gene, CDR1 is TSWWSYY and CDR2 is QGS. The CDR3 is 24 residues long. In DNA, the CDR3 is TGTGCTCTTGGGGAACCCGAACCCTTCCTCAACTGGGGATCGCTGGCTCAGTACACCGATAAACTCATCTTT. Translation gives CALGEPEPFLNWGSLAQYTDKLIF.

The genes are TRDV1 and TRDJ1; D possibly corresponds to TRDD3 (5 bases). With 5 bases removed from V and 0 bases from J, the gap between germline ends came to 31 bases. The CDR3 runs to 21 residues. Germline V gene data show CDR1 as TSWWSYY and CDR2 as QGS. CDR3 DNA sequence: TGTGCTCTTGGGCCCCCTCCCCAGTATGGCCGTCGGGGGCCGTACACCGATAAACTCATCTTT. Residues: CALGPPPQYGRRGPYTDKLIF.

There are a few counts of this clone. V usage is TRDV1 and J usage is TRDJ1, with TRDD2 as a possible D gene (8 bases). CDR1 and CDR2 from the germline V gene are TSWWSYY and QGS. This CDR3 spans 20 amino acids. V gave up 4 bases and J gave up 0 bases, with 27 bases separating them. The CDR3 sequence is CALGGLLFLRGDAYTDKLIF. In DNA, the CDR3 is TGTGCTCTTGGGGGCCTCCTCTTCCTACGGGGGGATGCGTACACCGATAAACTCATCTTT.

This clone was found a few times. The chain joins TRDV1 to TRDJ1; 7 bases align to TRDD3. The V segment lost 1 base and the J segment 0 bases; nucleotides outside the gene matches: 17. The CDR3 runs 20 residues. Germline-derived CDR1 and CDR2 are TSWWSYY and QGS. DNA for the CDR3: TGTGCTCTTGGGGAACCTCCAGCGGTTAAGAGGATACGCAACACCGATAAACTCATCTTT. It yields the protein CALGEPPAVKRIRNTDKLIF.

This chain links TRDV1 with TRDJ1, with D possibly matching TRDD3 (7 bases). The CDR3 is 21 residues long. The germline V gene encodes CDR1 TSWWSYY and CDR2 QGS. V was shortened by 1 base and J by 0 bases, with 27 bases between the two germline ends. For the CDR3, the DNA is TGTGCTCTTGGGGAACCCTTTCTCTCCTACGTTGGGGGGATTTACACCGATAAACTCATCTTT. Residues: CALGEPFLSYVGGIYTDKLIF.

The J gene corresponds to TRDJ2; a V gene call is absent. The CDR3 is 13 amino acids. The CDR3 is CALGPLRREQLFF. CDR3 coding DNA: TGTGCTCTTGGGCCACTAAGACGGGAACAACTCTTCTTT.

This clone was seen only a few times. The genes are TRDV1 and TRDJ1, with 7 bases that match TRDD1. V was pared by 6 bases and J by 10 bases, with 20 bases of the junction left unmatched. The V gene's germline CDR1 is TSWWSYY and CDR2 QGS. The CDR3 loop spans 16 amino acids. In DNA, the CDR3 is TGTGCTCTTGGTGGAAATAGGTTCCAGACGGCCCTGCGACTCATCTTT. Translation gives CALGGNRFQTALRLIF.

Notes on this clone: At one boundary the junction diverges from the germline segment, which might be a read error. The chain has TRDV1 and TRDJ1, with TRDD3 identical over 7 bases. The CDR3 is 13 amino acids. Looked up from germline, CDR1 is TSWWSYY and CDR2 is QGS. CDR3 sequence reads: CALGGGYTDKLIF. The CDR3 DNA sequence: TGTGCTCTCGGGGGGGGATACACCGATAAACTCATCTTT.

V and J are TRDV1 and TRDJ1; D not certain. The CDR3 is made up of 15 amino acids. V was trimmed by 4 bases and J by 8 bases, leaving 20 bases between them. Per the germline V gene, CDR1 is TSWWSYY and CDR2 is QGS. The CDR3: CALGVTLQWSIKLIF. The CDR3 coding sequence is TGTGCTCTTGGGGTAACTCTACAGTGGAGTATAAAACTCATCTTT.

A few counts support this clone. One end of the junction is discordant with germline, which a read error may explain. The chain combines TRDV1 with TRDJ1; D possibly uses TRDD2 or TRDD3 (5 bases each). The CDR3 runs 18 residues. CDR1 and CDR2 (germline): TSWWSYY, QGS. The CDR3 is CALGELALRGLYTDKLIF. The CDR3 region has the DNA TGTGCTCTCGGGGAACTGGCCCTACGAGGTTTGTACACCGATAAACTCATCTTT.